The 15 T cell receptor beta chains given below trace back to one sample, sequenced in a study of cytomegalovirus exposure and HLA in healthy donors. The PCR was carried out with 60 Vbeta primers and 13 Jbeta primers. Generated by immunoSEQ multiplex PCR, the TCRdb table keeps only in-frame clones and is missing some. The table has around 200,000 clones, around 84% seen once; the top ten hold approximately 1.2%. Sequencing input: PBMCs. Receptors originate from a girl aged 2-10 years in good health and CMV-seropositive.

Concerning this clone itself: The same CDR3 arises from other DNA sequences in this sample as well. V and J are TRBV10-1 and TRBJ2-3; TRBD2 agrees at 12 bases. The CDR3 contains 16 residues. V trimming: 5 bases; J trimming: 0 bases; junction bases outside the gene matches: 3. The germline V gene encodes CDR1 WNHNN and CDR2 SYGVQD (reference sequence). CDR3 sequence reads: CASSPLAGGSTDTQYF. For the CDR3, the DNA is TGCGCCAGCAGTCCTCTAGCGGGAGGGAGCACAGATACGCAGTATTTT.

V and J are TRBV7-3 and TRBJ1-1; the D is unclear. This CDR3 has 13 amino acids. Germline CDR1 and CDR2: SGHTA and FQGTGA. Trimming removed 6 bases at V and 2 bases at J, with 10 bases between. Written as DNA, the CDR3 is TGTGCCAGCAGTTTCGGTCGAAACACTGAAGCTTTCTTT. As protein: CASSFGRNTEAFF.

The rearrangement uses TRBV4-1 and TRBJ2-1; D gene uncertain. Germline loops: CDR1 MGHRA, CDR2 YSYEKL. This CDR3 has 16 amino acids. Trimming took off 0 bases at V and 4 bases at J, with 13 bases between the two ends. The DNA of the CDR3 is TGCGCCAGCAGCCAAGATATAACTTCTCCTTACAATGAGCAGTTCTTC. Translating it yields CASSQDITSPYNEQFF.

This chain connects TRBV30 to TRBJ2-1; 9 nucleotides line up with TRBD2. CDR3 length: 14 amino acids. Germline-derived CDR1 and CDR2 are GTSNPN and SVGIG (reference sequence). The V gene end was trimmed by 4 bases and the J gene end by 10 bases; junction bases not matched to a gene: 11. CDR3 residues: CAWTYSGSGGEQFF. DNA for the CDR3: TGTGCCTGGACCTATAGCGGGAGTGGCGGGGAGCAGTTCTTC.

V gene TRBV6-9 combines with J gene TRBJ2-3; D is ambiguous. Per germline, CDR1 MNHGY and CDR2 SVAAGI. The V end lost 8 bases, the J end lost 3 bases, and 6 bases lay between the germline ends. The CDR3 contains 11 residues. In DNA form, the CDR3 reads TGTGCCAGCCTCTTAACAGATACGCAGTATTTT. Amino acid sequence: CASLLTDTQYF.

CDR3 amino acids: CSVGTGATEAFF. The CDR3 bases are TGCAGCGTTGGGACAGGGGCCACTGAAGCTTTCTTT. The chain uses TRBV29-1 and TRBJ1-1; 9 bases align to TRBD1. CDR1 is SQVTM and CDR2 is ANQGSEA in the germline V gene. The CDR3 runs to 12 residues. V was pared by 4 bases and J by 4 bases, with 1 base of the junction left unmatched.

As concerns this clone: This is likely a read error, given that the CDR3 carries no conserved phenylalanine or tryptophan at its end. The chain joins TRBV9 to TRBJ1-6, with 7 bases matching TRBD1. There are 15 residues in the CDR3. Germline CDR1 is SGDLS and CDR2 is YYNGEE. After removal of 0 bases from V and 10 bases from J, the junction contained 7 bases not matched to a gene. This CDR3 reads CASSVEGTERSPLHL. The CDR3 bases are TGTGCCAGCAGCGTAGAAGGGACAGAGCGCTCACCCCTCCACCTT.

The rearrangement uses TRBV4-1 and TRBJ2-7; D gene ambiguous. The germline V gene has CDR1 MGHRA and CDR2 YSYEKL. The V and J ends lost 5 bases and 4 bases respectively, with 18 bases between them. This CDR3 comprises 15 residues. CDR3 sequence reads: CASSFRPRSGYEQYF. Here the CDR3 DNA reads TGCGCCAGCAGCTTCCGACCCAGGTCAGGTTACGAGCAGTACTTC.

Turning to this clone: The junction shows a germline mismatch at one end, possibly a read error. The chain joins TRBV7-7 to TRBJ2-1, with TRBD2 matching 7 bases. Germline-derived CDR1 and CDR2 are SSHAT and FNYEAQ (reference sequence). This CDR3 is built from 15 residues. The CDR3 region is CASSLERGPSHEQFF. The DNA of the CDR3 is TGTGCTAGCAGCTTAGAGCGGGGTCCGAGCCATGAGCAGTTCTTC.

The rearrangement joins TRBV5-5 to TRBJ1-5; D call uncertain. Looked up from germline, CDR1 is SGHKS and CDR2 is YYEKEE (reference sequence). The CDR3 extends over 13 amino acids. V was clipped by 2 bases and J by 4 bases, with 7 bases between them. CDR3 loop: CASSLTYNQPQHF. CDR3 coding DNA: TGTGCCAGCAGCTTAACTTATAATCAGCCCCAGCATTTT.

The chain joins TRBV5-1 to TRBJ1-1; 9 bases map to TRBD1. Germline lookup yields CDR1 SGHRS and CDR2 YFSETQ. The CDR3 spans 15 residues. The J segment lost 4 bases and the V segment lost 0 bases, leaving 4 bases of the junction unmatched. In DNA, the CDR3 is TGCGCCAGCAGCTTGGAAGGACAGGGGTCCACTGAAGCTTTCTTT. Translated, it gives CASSLEGQGSTEAFF.

This chain joins TRBV5-1 and TRBJ1-1; D is possibly TRBD1 (6 bases). The V end lost 0 bases, the J end lost 8 bases, and 17 bases lay between the germline ends. The CDR3 is 15 residues long. Per germline, CDR1 SGHRS and CDR2 YFSETQ. The chain's CDR3 is CASSLGGTGGPEAFF. Written as DNA, the CDR3 is TGCGCCAGCAGCTTGGGAGGGACGGGGGGCCCCGAAGCTTTCTTT.

The V gene is TRBV4-1, the J gene TRBJ2-5; 9 bases are shared with TRBD1. Germline CDR1 reads MGHRA; CDR2 reads YSYEKL. The CDR3 extends over 15 amino acids. The ends lost 6 bases at V and 5 bases at J; junction bases unmatched: 10. For the CDR3, the DNA is TGCGCCAGCAGTCTCGCGGACAGGGGATGGGAGACCCAGTACTTC. Translating it yields CASSLADRGWETQYF.

This clone came up once. This chain joins TRBV11-2 and TRBJ2-1; D assignment may be TRBD1 or TRBD2 (5 bases each). This CDR3 is built from 15 residues. Trimming took 5 bases from V and 2 from J, leaving 13 bases between them. CDR1 SGHAT and CDR2 FQNNGV come from the germline V gene. The CDR3 spells CASSLGVAPYNEQFF. The CDR3, as DNA: TGTGCCAGCAGCCTAGGGGTAGCGCCCTACAATGAGCAGTTCTTC. The full variable domain, with the rest looked up from reference TRBV11-2 and TRBJ2-1, is EAGVAQSPRYKIIEKRQSVAFWCNPISGHATLYWYQQILGQGPKLLIQFQNNGVVDDSQLPKDRFSAERLKGVDSTLKIQPAKLEDSAVYLCASSLGVAPYNEQFFGPGTRLTVL.

The genes are TRBV13 and TRBJ2-7, with 8 bases that match TRBD1. After removal of 4 bases from V and 3 bases from J, the junction contained 11 bases not matched to a gene. The CDR3 contains 16 residues. CDR1 is PRHDT and CDR2 is FYEKMQ in the germline V gene (reference sequence). As DNA, the CDR3 is TGTGCCAGCAGCTCAAGGACAGGGAAAGGCTACTACGAGCAGTACTTC. It is translated as CASSSRTGKGYYEQYF.